This TCR beta chain was found in a study of cytomegalovirus exposure and HLA in healthy donors (dated by TCRdb to about 2017). Study-level background: An earlier analysis of fewer than 750 of the donors reported 276 Gb of sequence data and 95 million to 120 million unique TCR beta sequences obtained from around 180 million T cells. High-throughput TCR immunosequencing, statistical association of individual TCRs with disease status, and machine learning were combined to predict cytomegalovirus infection status. In a later analysis, previously published TCR beta repertoires from hundreds of donors were re-analyzed and high-resolution HLA genotyping was added so that TCR occurrence patterns could be studied. Across about 370 genotyped donors of the cohort, an average of roughly 250,000 unique TCR beta nucleotide sequences per donor were sequenced, and about a sixth of those sequences were non-productive. An earlier analysis of fewer than 750 of the donors used high-throughput TCR beta sequencing to judge whether each TCR beta V gene segment behaved as functional or pseudogenic. All discovery cohort repertoires had been generated on a single sequencing platform. Rather than drawing on any new phenotypic data, the later analysis identified candidate immune exposures from TCR beta sequences and the way those sequences occurred across donors. A later genetic analysis used genome-wide SNP genotypes for about 60% of the roughly 700 donors, treating that subset as a discovery cohort. About five DR-DQ haplotypes were treated as single units for association and clustering because of strong linkage in the cohort. The study aimed to test whether cataloging public T cell receptors could reveal signatures of past pathogen exposure. Besides the first cohort of hundreds of subjects, a separate validation cohort made up of around 120 different subjects was used. Among the 398 genotyped donors, approximately 81% belonged to the genetic ancestry cluster associated with self-reported Caucasian donors. About 280 gigabases of sequencing data and roughly 81 million unique TCR sequences made up an early release that covered approximately 700 HLA-typed donors. The number of donors typed differed by locus, with 629-630 for A, B, C, DRB1 and DQB1, roughly 520 for DQA1, under 610 for DPA1, and under 490 for DPB1. Using immunosequencing, the study profiled T cell repertoires from 666 subjects and related those repertoires to cytomegalovirus serostatus. Both class I and class II loci were covered by HLA typing, at four-digit resolution. Alongside the repertoire data, information on donor age, sex, ethnicity and CMV serostatus was compiled. What the authors observed across the whole study: About 17 rarely observed V segments, including chromosome 9 orphons, were excluded from the earlier analysis of about 500 of the donors because counts were too low. Strong co-occurrence of HLA alleles, especially DR and DQ, made assigning TCR associations to individual alleles difficult. The cohort was sequenced for TCR beta chains only, and without alpha or paired-chain data the features that could be detected were limited. In a later analysis, the rate of TCR association differed among HLA loci, with DRB1 alleles having the most associated TCRs and HLA-C alleles having the fewest. In vitro tests confirmed that a few of the cytomegalovirus-associated TCR beta chains recognize cytomegalovirus antigens. Most CMV-associated TCR beta chains appeared to be HLA-restricted in a later analysis, and the HLA associations seemed to be driven largely by CMV exposure. In an earlier analysis of a few hundred of the donors, most TCR beta V segments were observed in productive rearrangements about 90% or about 30% of the time, broadly matching IMGT annotations. According to a later analysis, parvovirus B19, influenza, CMV and Epstein-Barr virus appeared linked to several top co-occurrence clusters. A cluster of highly shared sequence variants was judged likely to represent a technical artifact of the sequencing pipeline. Linkage disequilibrium might explain the correlated functional status among segregating V segments, but an unknown experimental factor could not be ruled out. While some public TCRs were present in many individuals, most TCR sequences turned up only very rarely across donors. The only immune exposure information available for the cohort was CMV serostatus. Because the 87-base-pair reads could not distinguish some IMGT-functional V segments, including TRBV6-2 and TRBV6-3, those segments were excluded. It was suggested by the authors that the approach could potentially be generalized to other disease states and immunological phenotypes. A further reported finding was that TCR beta sequences accurately predicted the HLA-A and HLA-B alleles for most subjects in the first cohort. In the study, about 150 TCR beta chains were listed as associated with cytomegalovirus. A later analysis found that HLA-associated TCR beta chains were more clonally expanded and had lower generation probabilities than equally common non-associated chains. In a later analysis, some 18,000 TCR beta sequences were associated with specific HLA alleles at a false discovery rate of 0.05. Presence/absence analyses assumed roughly uniform sequencing depth across donors, an assumption that may not hold. A later genetic analysis associated a missense DCLRE1C variant with V-gene and J-gene trimming of TCR beta chains, and an independent cohort replicated the association. The classifier was reported to diagnose cytomegalovirus status with high specificity and sensitivity in both the original cohort and the validation cohort. Because HLA typing was missing for some donors at each locus, association tests included only the typed subset. In a later genetic analysis, fewer N-insertions in productive TCRs were reported among donors in an Asian-associated ancestry cluster than the approximately 630-donor mean.

A note on this clone: Its antigen is not yet known. Nothing much larger sits one base from this clone, and base qualities are not available.

The cohort comprised some 680 healthy bone marrow donors. At the time of sampling, all cohort members were nominally healthy, though unrecorded immune exposures were likely present. The donor was CMV seropositive and belonged to the group of 250 to 300 seropositive cohort members. A peripheral blood sample was provided by each donor, and peripheral blood mononuclear cells were used for TCR beta sequencing. The Qiagen DNeasy Blood Extraction Kit was used to extract genomic DNA from the blood cell samples. Library method: the immunoSEQ multiplex PCR assay. The multiplex PCR relied on a mix of 60 forward primers for TCR Vbeta segments and 13 reverse primers for TCR Jbeta segments. Amplification of the CDR3 region of rearranged TCR beta genes was performed with a multiplex PCR assay on genomic DNA. The Illumina HiSeq System was used to sequence the amplified TCR beta libraries as 87-base-pair reads. In the authors' own workflow: Across the 670 or so repertoires, a later analysis counted some 80 million unique TCR beta chains, 8.5 million to 12 million of which were shared by at least two donors. Raw reads were error-corrected and collapsed into unique sequences by a nearest-neighbor algorithm in which closely related sequences were merged to remove PCR and sequencing errors. Alignment of CDR3 sequences to IMGT reference sequences was used to assign V, D and J gene segments. For a sequence to be retained, a match of at least six nucleotides was required to both a V gene segment and a J gene segment. A rearrangement counted as productive if the CDR3 had no stop codons and remained in frame with V and J, and every other rearrangement counted as non-productive. CDR3 was defined according to IMGT convention as the region running from the second conserved V-encoded cysteine to the conserved J-encoded phenylalanine. Sequences without an unambiguous match to a single V gene segment were excluded from the earlier analysis of about 630 of the donors. In an earlier analysis of roughly 500 of the donors, V segments were called functional above 56.7% productive rearrangements and were called segregating when the between-donor standard deviation exceeded 5%. A statistical classification framework was built for diagnosing cytomegalovirus status from the catalog of TCR beta chain sequences. In a later analysis, TCR nucleotide sequences were compared against IMGT/GENE-DB human TR gene sequences so that V and J genes could be assigned. Using the TCRdist pipeline, a later analysis assigned CDR3 sequences along with most-parsimonious VDJ recombination scenarios. A later analysis defined each TCR beta chain by its CDR3 amino acid sequence plus V-gene family, and excluded reads lacking a unique V-gene family. As a way to deal with suspected cross-contamination and a sequencing artifact, a later analysis dropped 450 to 700 nucleotide sequences that were highly shared and had low generation probability. For each public chain, a later analysis derived a clonal expansion index from normalized ranks of inferred template counts within each repertoire. A later analysis computed generation probabilities with a VDJ recombination model fitted to out-of-frame rearrangements, and checked the results against IGoR. A later analysis scored TCR-TCR, TCR-HLA and TCR-CMV co-occurrence with hypergeometric tests, applying a repertoire-size bias correction to TCR pairs. To estimate false discovery rates, a later analysis permuted the HLA or CMV assignments 20 times. In a later analysis, co-occurring TCRs were grouped using DBSCAN, and TCRdist sequence similarity was added for clustering within HLA-allele-positive subsets. Repertoires with fewer than 30,000 or more than 120,000 public chains were left out of co-occurrence clustering, as were about 5 repertoires with anomalous nucleotide sharing. Held by TCRdb, this immuneACCESS table contains in-frame sequences only and omits some clones. Under half of the omission traces to an unresolved V gene where checked; the cause of the rest is unknown. Clone size and V and J calls were adopted from that table, with D and trimming inferred from the DNA. Present in this sample are around 58,000 clones, 65% to 80% of which were seen just once. 30% to 35% of the sample lies in the top ten.

V drops 3 bases and J drops 2 bases, leaving 13 bases in between. The germline V gene (reference sequence) gives CDR1 as LNHDA and CDR2 as SQIVND. The CDR3 measures 16 amino acids from cysteine to phenylalanine. The only DNA kept is the CDR3, 48 bases in frame from the first base. This receptor was identified in a man aged 40-55 years in good health and CMV-seropositive. The specimen was PBMCs. The chain was built from TRBV19 and TRBJ2-2; tentative D gene TRBD2, with 6 bases matching. The CDR3 loop reads CASSMGGFTNTGELFF. The sequenced DNA: TGTGCCAGTAGTATGGGGGGATTTACAAACACCGGGGAGCTGTTTTTT.